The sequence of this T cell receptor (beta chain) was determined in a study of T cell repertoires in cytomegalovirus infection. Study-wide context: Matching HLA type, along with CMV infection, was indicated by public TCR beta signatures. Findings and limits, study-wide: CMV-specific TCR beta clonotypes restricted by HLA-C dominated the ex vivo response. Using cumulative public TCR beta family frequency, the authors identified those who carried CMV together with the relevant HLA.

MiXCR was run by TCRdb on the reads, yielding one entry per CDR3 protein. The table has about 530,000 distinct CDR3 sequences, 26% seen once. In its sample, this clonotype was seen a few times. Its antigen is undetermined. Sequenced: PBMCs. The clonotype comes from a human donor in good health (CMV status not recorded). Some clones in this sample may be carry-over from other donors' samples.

The CDR3 protein is CASKVGTGENQPQHF. CDR3 sequence (DNA): TGTGCCAGCAAGGTCGGGACAGGGGAAAATCAGCCCCAGCATTTT. V and J are TRBV7-2 and TRBJ1-5, with 10 bases fitting TRBD1. CDR3 length: 15 amino acids. Losses at the gene ends were 7 bases for V and 4 bases for J; bases not matched to a gene: 7. CDR1 is SGHTA, CDR2 FQGNSA, per germline.